The 24 T cell receptor beta chains presented below share a single source sample, sequenced in a study of blood T cells in healthy people across ages. Combining a sample-barcoded 5' primer with a J-beta primer mix, a second PCR ran for about 6 to 11 cycles. TCRdb used MiXCR to reprocess the 5' RACE reads, holding one entry per CDR3 protein. The sample holds approximately 800,000 distinct CDR3 sequences; 55% to 75% are singletons and the top ten take approximately 20%. Input material: blood. The receptors were gathered from a man aged 25 to 40 in good health.

V gene TRBV6-6 combines with J gene TRBJ1-4; no definite D call. The length of the CDR3 is 14 residues. The germline V and J ends were trimmed by 10 bases and 3 bases, with 15 bases remaining between them. Germline assignment: CDR1 MNHNY and CDR2 SVGAGI (reference sequence). As DNA, the CDR3 is TGTGCCACCAATTCGGAAGCGCCTAATGAAAAACTGTTTTTT. As protein: CATNSEAPNEKLFF.

V usage is TRBV9 and J usage is TRBJ1-2; D might be TRBD1 (5 bases). This CDR3 has 15 amino acids. CDR1 is SGDLS, CDR2 YYNGEE, per germline. The V gene lost 5 bases and the J gene lost 6 bases, with 20 bases spanning the gap. CDR3 protein: CASRRYGTLTDGYTF. The CDR3 DNA reads as TGTGCCAGCAGGAGATACGGGACTCTGACGGATGGCTACACCTTC. Looking up the rest from reference TRBV9 and TRBJ1-2 gives the full variable domain: DSGVTQTPKHLITATGQRVTLRCSPRSGDLSVYWYQQSLDQGLQFLIQYYNGEERAKGNILERFSAQQFPDLHSELNLSSLELGDSALYFCASRRYGTLTDGYTFGSGTRLTVV.

The V and J genes are TRBV6-5 and TRBJ2-5, with TRBD2 matching 8 bases. Germline V gene sequence: CDR1 MNHEY, CDR2 SVGAGI. J was trimmed by 5 bases and V by 0 bases; bases with no gene match: 5. This CDR3 is 15 amino acids long. This CDR3 is CASSYSLSGGETQYF. Written as DNA, the CDR3 is TGTGCCAGCAGTTACTCGCTGTCGGGAGGGGAGACCCAGTACTTC.

The chain employs TRBV20-1 and TRBJ2-7; D perhaps matches TRBD1 (6 bases). The CDR3 sequence is 15 residues long. Trimming took 6 bases from V and 0 from J, leaving 18 bases between them. The germline V gene has CDR1 DFQATT and CDR2 SNEGSKA (reference sequence). CDR3 sequence (DNA): TGCAGTGCCAGGACAGCTTATTCAAGCTCCTACGAGCAGTACTTC. It codes for CSARTAYSSSYEQYF.

The chain recombines TRBV9 with TRBJ2-4; D might be TRBD1 (5 bases). CDR3 length: 12 residues. With 4 bases removed from V and 11 bases from J, the gap between germline ends came to 13 bases. Germline CDR1 is SGDLS and CDR2 is YYNGEE. The DNA of the CDR3 is TGTGCCAGCAGCCCCCAGGGTACAGTTCAGTACTTC. Amino acids: CASSPQGTVQYF.

This chain joins TRBV5-1 and TRBJ2-1; D is perhaps TRBD2 (5 bases). Germline CDR1 and CDR2: SGHRS and YFSETQ. Trimming left V 0 bases short and J 4 bases short, with 17 bases between. The CDR3 is made up of 17 amino acids. This CDR3 reads CASSLVSGARGYNEQFF. The CDR3 bases are TGCGCCAGCAGCTTGGTTTCCGGAGCGAGAGGGTACAATGAGCAGTTCTTC.

J is TRBJ2-2 and V is TRBV6-6; possibly TRBD1 for D (6 bases). CDR1 is MNHNY, CDR2 SVGAGI, per germline (reference sequence). The CDR3 contains 14 residues. Trimming took 5 bases from V and 3 from J, leaving 10 bases between them. The CDR3: CASSQNRDTGELFF. CDR3 nucleotide sequence: TGTGCCAGCAGTCAAAACAGGGACACCGGGGAGCTGTTTTTT.

The gene calls are TRBV9 and TRBJ2-1; D is perhaps TRBD2 (8 bases). The ends were cut back, 3 bases at V and 3 bases at J, with 13 bases in the middle. The germline V gene has CDR1 SGDLS and CDR2 YYNGEE. CDR3 length: 15 residues. DNA of the CDR3: TGTGCCAGCAGCGCGCGGGGGGACAGCTACAATGAGCAGTTCTTC. This sequence encodes CASSARGDSYNEQFF.

The chain recombines TRBV20-1 with TRBJ2-7; TRBD2 matches at 7 bases. CDR1 and CDR2 (germline): DFQATT, SNEGSKA (reference sequence). This CDR3 region has 14 residues. V lost 2 bases, J lost 4 bases, and 8 bases stayed unmatched. CDR3 DNA: TGCAGTGCTAGATCCACTAGCGTCCCTTACGAGCAGTACTTC. It codes for CSARSTSVPYEQYF.

Many counts were recorded for this clonotype. The rearrangement uses TRBV20-1 and TRBJ2-7; possible D gene TRBD2, 5 bases. This CDR3 is built from 15 residues. Germline CDR1 DFQATT, CDR2 SNEGSKA (reference sequence). Trimming removed 2 bases from V and 2 bases from J, with 16 bases in between. For the CDR3, the DNA is TGCAGTGCTAGAAGCGGCAGCCTCTCCACCTACGAGCAGTACTTC. This gives the protein CSARSGSLSTYEQYF.

Remarks on this clonotype: At one end, the junction sequence differs from germline, possibly due to a read error. The chain links TRBV15 to TRBJ2-1, with D perhaps matching TRBD1 or TRBD2 (5 bases each). The CDR3 covers 14 residues. Germline CDR1 and CDR2: LNHNV and YYDKDF (reference sequence). The CDR3 protein is CATVRSGRYDEQFF. The CDR3 bases are TGTGCCACCGTTCGTTCGGGGCGCTACGATGAGCAGTTCTTC.

This clonotype was counted only a few times. The chain is built from TRBV29-1 and TRBJ2-3; 7 positions agree with TRBD2. Germline V lookup: CDR1 SQVTM, CDR2 ANQGSEA. This CDR3 spans 14 amino acids. Losses at the gene ends were 5 bases for V and 3 bases for J; bases not matched to a gene: 8. The CDR3 bases are TGCAGCGTTCGCGGGGGAAGGGGTACAGATACGCAGTATTTT. The encoded protein is CSVRGGRGTDTQYF.

The CDR3 coding sequence is TGCGCCAGCAGCCCCCGGGCTAGCGGGCGCTTCAATGAGCAGTACTTC. Its translation: CASSPRASGRFNEQYF. The gene calls are TRBV4-1 and TRBJ2-1; 8 bases fit TRBD2. TRBJ2-7 explains the end of the DNA better; the J call may be wrong. Germline lookup yields CDR1 MGHRA and CDR2 YSYEKL. The length of the CDR3 is 16 residues.

The gene calls are TRBV20-1 and TRBJ2-1, with 11 bases aligning to TRBD1. The trim removed 0 bases at V and 7 bases at J, leaving 5 bases unmatched. The CDR3 extends over 15 amino acids. Germline V gives CDR1 DFQATT, CDR2 SNEGSKA (reference sequence). The CDR3 nucleotides are TGCAGTGCTAGAGATGGGGGGACAGGGGGTAATGAGCAGTTCTTC. Protein sequence: CSARDGGTGGNEQFF.

V and J are TRBV6-5 and TRBJ2-7, with D unresolved. This CDR3 is 14 amino acids long. From germline, CDR1 is MNHEY and CDR2 SVGAGI. V lost 6 bases and J 4 bases, leaving 16 bases between the germline ends. The CDR3 DNA reads as TGTGCCAGCAGGCCGACTGCCCGTCGGTACGAGCAGTACTTC. It yields the protein CASRPTARRYEQYF.

V is TRBV9 and J is TRBJ2-1; D is unresolved. This CDR3 contains 14 residues. Germline V gives CDR1 SGDLS, CDR2 YYNGEE. The ends were cut back, 0 bases at V and 8 bases at J, with 12 bases in the middle. The CDR3 loop reads CASSVAVFADEQFF. CDR3 DNA sequence: TGTGCCAGCAGCGTAGCTGTCTTCGCGGATGAGCAGTTCTTC.

The rearrangement joins TRBV4-2 to TRBJ2-5, with TRBD2 identical over 10 bases. Trimming at V came to 2 bases and at J to 1 base, leaving 4 bases not matched to a gene. CDR1 is LGHNA and CDR2 is YNFKEQ in the germline V gene. The CDR3 contains 16 residues. CDR3 protein: CASSQYTSGTQETQYF. The CDR3 bases are TGTGCCAGCAGCCAATACACTAGCGGGACCCAAGAGACCCAGTACTTC.

The rearrangement links TRBV7-2 to TRBJ2-3; TRBD2 aligns across 10 bases. Germline V gene data show CDR1 as SGHTA and CDR2 as FQGNSA. The CDR3 covers 16 residues. The J segment lost 1 base and the V segment lost 3 bases, leaving 4 bases of the junction unmatched. The CDR3 sequence is CASSLGLATRTDTQYF. In DNA, the CDR3 is TGTGCCAGCAGCTTGGGACTAGCGACTCGCACAGATACGCAGTATTTT.

This clonotype has only one observation. The chain has TRBV6-2 or TRBV6-3 and TRBJ2-7; 14 bases line up with TRBD2. The CDR3 runs 17 residues. Per the germline V gene, CDR1 is MNHEY and CDR2 is SVGEGT. With V trimmed by 5 bases and J by 2 bases, 8 bases remained unmatched. CDR3 protein: CASSRMETSGRAYEQYF. Here the CDR3 DNA reads TGTGCCAGCAGTCGAATGGAGACTAGCGGGAGGGCCTACGAGCAGTACTTC.

The V call is TRBV7-9, the J call TRBJ1-1; D remains unclear. The V end lost 1 base, the J end lost 3 bases, and 12 bases lay between the germline ends. Germline assignment: CDR1 SEHNR and CDR2 FQNEAQ (reference sequence). This CDR3 has 15 amino acids. For the CDR3, the DNA is TGTGCCAGCAGCTTAGTCGGCCGCGGGGACACTGAAGCTTTCTTT. Amino acid sequence: CASSLVGRGDTEAFF.

The V gene is TRBV9, the J gene TRBJ2-6; D gene uncertain. This CDR3 is built from 13 residues. V was pared by 3 bases and J by 4 bases, with 5 bases between. Germline lookup yields CDR1 SGDLS and CDR2 YYNGEE. The CDR3 DNA follows: TGTGCCAGCAGCGATTTGGGGGCCAACGTCCTGACTTTC. Its translation is CASSDLGANVLTF.

This clonotype showed up just a few times. Here the CDR3 reads CASSTSGSLYEQYF. CDR3 coding DNA: TGTGCCAGCAGCACTAGCGGGAGCCTCTACGAGCAGTACTTC. V gene TRBV7-6 combines with J gene TRBJ2-7, with 11 bases that match TRBD2. The length of the CDR3 is 14 residues. Germline lookup yields CDR1 SGHVS and CDR2 FNYEAQ. V shed 5 bases, J shed 3 bases, and the junction held 3 bases outside the gene matches.

The chain is built from TRBV10-3 and TRBJ2-3, with D maybe TRBD2 (6 bases). Trimming stripped 0 bases from V and 7 bases from J, with 14 bases between. From germline, CDR1 is ENHRY and CDR2 SYGVKD. The CDR3 length is 15 residues. The CDR3 is CAISESLLARNTQYF. The CDR3 DNA sequence: TGTGCCATCAGTGAGTCCCTACTAGCCCGCAATACGCAGTATTTT.

The rearrangement uses TRBV7-9 and TRBJ1-2; 9 nucleotides match TRBD1. The germline gives CDR1 SEHNR, CDR2 FQNEAQ (reference sequence). The CDR3 has 16 residues. V was clipped by 4 bases and J by 2 bases; unmatched bases: 8. CDR3 residues: CASSSRDRAYNYGYTF. In DNA form, the CDR3 reads TGTGCCAGCAGCTCCCGGGACAGGGCATACAACTATGGCTACACCTTC.